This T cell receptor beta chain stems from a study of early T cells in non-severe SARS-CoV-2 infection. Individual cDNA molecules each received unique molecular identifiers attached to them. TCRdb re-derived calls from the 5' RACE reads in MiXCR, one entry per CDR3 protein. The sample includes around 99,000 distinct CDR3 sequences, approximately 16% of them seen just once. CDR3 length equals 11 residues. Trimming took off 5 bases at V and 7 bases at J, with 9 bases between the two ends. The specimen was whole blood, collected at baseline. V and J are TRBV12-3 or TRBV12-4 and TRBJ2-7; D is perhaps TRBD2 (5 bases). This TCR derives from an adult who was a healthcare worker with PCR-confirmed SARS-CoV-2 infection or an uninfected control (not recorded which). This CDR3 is CASSKRGEQYF. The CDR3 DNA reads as TGTGCCAGCAGTAAGCGCGGGGAGCAGTACTTC.